The sequence of this TCR beta chain was determined in a study of cytomegalovirus exposure and HLA in healthy donors. Overall study findings and caveats: A later analysis found common viral pathogens apparently linked to several of the most significant clusters. The presence/absence work took it that sequencing depth was about the same across donors. With DRB1 most and HLA-C fewest, TCR association rates differed between HLA loci in a later analysis.

Both 60 Vbeta primers and 13 Jbeta primers went into the PCR. The assay was immunoSEQ multiplex PCR, and TCRdb's table has in-frame clones only and misses some. The sample has approximately 160,000 clones, roughly 79% seen once. Note on this clone: The antigen is unknown.

V was pared by 4 bases and J by 1 base, with 20 bases between. The CDR3 is made up of 17 amino acids. CDR1 and CDR2 (germline): MNHEY, SMNVEV (reference sequence). The receptor comes from a woman aged 50 to 60 in good health and CMV-seropositive. The V call is TRBV27, the J call TRBJ2-7, with D perhaps matching TRBD1 (6 bases). Sequenced input: PBMCs. The CDR3 region is CASSSNIRDTKSYEQYF. CDR3 DNA sequence: TGTGCCAGCAGTTCGAACATTCGGGACACCAAGTCCTACGAGCAGTACTTC.